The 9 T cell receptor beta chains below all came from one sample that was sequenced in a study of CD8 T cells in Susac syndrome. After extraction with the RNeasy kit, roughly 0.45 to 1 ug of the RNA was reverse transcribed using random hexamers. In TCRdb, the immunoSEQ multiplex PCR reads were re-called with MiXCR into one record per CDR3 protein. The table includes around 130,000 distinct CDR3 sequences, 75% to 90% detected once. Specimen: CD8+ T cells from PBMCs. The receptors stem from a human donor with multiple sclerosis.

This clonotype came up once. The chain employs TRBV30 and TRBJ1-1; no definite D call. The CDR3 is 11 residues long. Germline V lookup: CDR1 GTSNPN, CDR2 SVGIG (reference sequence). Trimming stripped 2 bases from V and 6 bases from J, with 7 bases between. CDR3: CAWSLVSEAFF. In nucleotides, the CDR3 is TGTGCCTGGAGTTTAGTGTCTGAAGCTTTCTTT.

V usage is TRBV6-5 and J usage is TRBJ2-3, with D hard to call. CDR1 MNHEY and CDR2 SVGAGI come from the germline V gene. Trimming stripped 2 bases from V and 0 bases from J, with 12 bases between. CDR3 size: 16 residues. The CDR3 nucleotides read TGTGCCAGCAGTTACACCCCCCTAGGGAGCACAGATACGCAGTATTTT. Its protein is CASSYTPLGSTDTQYF.

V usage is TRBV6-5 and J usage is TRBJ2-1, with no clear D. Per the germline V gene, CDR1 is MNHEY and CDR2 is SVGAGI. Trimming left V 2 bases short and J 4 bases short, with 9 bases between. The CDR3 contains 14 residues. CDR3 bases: TGTGCCAGCAGTTACGAGCGTATATACAATGAGCAGTTCTTC. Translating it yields CASSYERIYNEQFF.

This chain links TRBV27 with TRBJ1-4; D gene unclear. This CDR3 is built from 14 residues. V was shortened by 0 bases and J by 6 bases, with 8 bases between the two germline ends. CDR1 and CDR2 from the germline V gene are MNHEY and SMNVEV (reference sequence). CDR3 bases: TGTGCCAGCAGTTTATCTAACAGTTATGAAAAACTGTTTTTT. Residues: CASSLSNSYEKLFF.

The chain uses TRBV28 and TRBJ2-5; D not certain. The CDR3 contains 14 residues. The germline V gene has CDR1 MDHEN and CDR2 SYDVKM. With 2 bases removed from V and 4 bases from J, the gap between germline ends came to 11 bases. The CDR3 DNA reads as TGTGCCAGCAGTTTACGGTCGGGTCGAGAGACCCAGTACTTC. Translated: CASSLRSGRETQYF.

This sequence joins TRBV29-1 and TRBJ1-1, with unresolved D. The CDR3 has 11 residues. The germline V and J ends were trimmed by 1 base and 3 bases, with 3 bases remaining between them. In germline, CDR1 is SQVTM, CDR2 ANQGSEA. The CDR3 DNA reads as TGCAGCGTTGAAGTGGACACTGAAGCTTTCTTT. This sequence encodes CSVEVDTEAFF.

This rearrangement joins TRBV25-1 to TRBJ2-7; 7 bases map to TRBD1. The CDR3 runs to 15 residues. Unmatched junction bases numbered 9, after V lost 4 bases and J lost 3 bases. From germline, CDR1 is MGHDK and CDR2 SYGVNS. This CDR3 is CASSVHEGQIYEQYF. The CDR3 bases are TGTGCCAGCAGTGTACACGAGGGACAGATCTACGAGCAGTACTTC.

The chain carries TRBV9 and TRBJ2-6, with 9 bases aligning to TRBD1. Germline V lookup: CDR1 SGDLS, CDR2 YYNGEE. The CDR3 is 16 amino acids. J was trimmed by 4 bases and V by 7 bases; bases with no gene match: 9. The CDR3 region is CASGWDRASGANVLTF. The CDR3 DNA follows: TGTGCCAGCGGCTGGGACAGGGCGTCGGGGGCCAACGTCCTGACTTTC.

CDR3 loop: CASSPALRGTDSGGYTF. For the CDR3, the DNA is TGTGCCAGCAGTCCGGCCCTTCGAGGGACAGACTCGGGAGGCTACACCTTC. The V and J genes are TRBV2 and TRBJ1-2; 7 bases map to TRBD1. V shed 5 bases and J 8 bases; nucleotides not matched to a gene: 20. The germline gives CDR1 SNHLY, CDR2 FYNNEI. The CDR3 is made up of 17 amino acids.